One T cell receptor beta chain is described in this entry. The target of this receptor is not known. The input lacks base qualities; no much larger clone sits a single base away. The library came from the immunoSEQ multiplex PCR assay. The source is immuneACCESS, and TCRdb retained only in-frame sequences with V and J called. Part of the clones is not carried over; for the studies checked, unresolved V genes explain less than half of this, and the remainder is unexplained. For this sample there are tens of thousands of clones; nearly 97% appear just once. The ten largest clonotypes hold about 0.22% of the sample. The sample is drawn from a study of technical replicates of blood from a few donors (dated by TCRdb to 2016 to 2017). The CDR1 and CDR2 encoded by the germline V gene are MGHRA and YSYEKL. There are 13 amino acids in the CDR3, from cysteine to phenylalanine inclusive. Here the CDR3 DNA is all that survives: 39 bases in frame from base 1. V is cut by 3 bases and J by 10 bases, and the space between the germline ends is 15 bases.

The sample consisted of T cells isolated from PBMCs. The clonotype originates from a human donor in good health. The chain employs TRBV4-1 and TRBJ1-1, and perhaps TRBD1 as D gene, on 6 matching bases. The DNA sequence is given as TGCGCCAGCAGCCATAACCGGGGAGGGGGAGCTTTCTTT. Its amino acids are CASSHNRGGGAFF.